The entry that follows covers one T cell receptor (beta chain) sequence. This clonotype was recorded only once. The antigen this receptor binds is unknown. Base qualities are not recorded, but no much larger clone differs from it by a single base. The data belong to a study of blood T cells in healthy people across ages (dated by TCRdb to the mid-2010s). In terms of the full investigation: Template switching captured roughly one uniquely barcoded TCR beta cDNA molecule per two T cells in model experiments. Donors were grouped into four age groups: young (average approximately 15 years), middle-aged (39), aged (about 60) and long-lived (just over 80). Using deep sequencing normalized with unique cDNA molecular identifiers, the study measured how TCR beta repertoire diversity changes with age. Two additional independent replicas of 1 million unique cDNA reads from the same blood draw were analyzed for two donors (one aged 18 to 29 and one aged 80 or older). To avoid experimental bias, donors of different ages were spread randomly across the sequencing lanes.

General findings and caveats noted by the study authors: As age increased, observed TCR beta diversity per million T cells dropped in a roughly linear way, and a significant reduction was already evident by age 40. Because the CMV infection status of the donors was unknown, age-related changes in expanded clonotypes may potentially have been confounded. Estimates of total diversity based on one million sequenced T cells were regarded as lower bounds and as underestimates. Compared with the aged group, more naive CD4+ T cells, fewer expanded clones and increased TCR diversity were shown by the long-lived group, suggesting age selection. There was a strong correlation between observed TCR beta diversity and the percentage of naive T cells measured by flow cytometry. Conclusive comparison of naive and antigen-experienced compartments was prevented by the profiling of bulk unsorted PBMCs.

For this chain, trimming is 0 bases at the V end and 14 bases at the J end, and the number of junction bases without a gene match is 6. The CDR3 starts with the cysteine, ends with the phenylalanine, and has 13 residues. Only CDR3 DNA remains: 39 bases, in frame from the first base. CDR1 and CDR2 were assigned from the germline V gene as KGHDR and SFDVKD. Systemically healthy Caucasian individuals from Russia, around 38 in total and aged about 6 to 90 years, were included as donors. Approximately 9 milliliters of peripheral blood were collected from each donor into EDTA-treated Vacutainer tubes. Ficoll-Paque density-gradient centrifugation was used to isolate PBMCs, with at least 6.5 million obtained per sample. Trizol reagent was used to extract total RNA from the PBMCs, yielding at least 5 micrograms per sample. Naive CD45RAhigh/CD27high T cell percentages were measured by flow cytometry on a PBMC aliquot from every donor.

Library generation was performed with 5' RACE. The instrument given in TCRdb is Illumina HiSeq 2500. The second PCR ran for roughly 6 to 11 cycles and used a J-beta primer mix along with a sample-barcoded 5' primer. A template-switch 5' adaptor carrying 12 random nucleotides introduced a unique molecular identifier onto each TCR beta cDNA molecule. Each sample yielded at least 2.5 million CDR3-containing paired-end reads. All of the RNA was converted into first-strand cDNA using the Mint cDNA synthesis kit, with a TRBC-specific oligonucleotide serving as the primer. All cDNA was treated with uracil-DNA glycosylase and then went through a first 18-cycle PCR with the universal primers M1SS and BC2_uni_R. The original methods were these. For normalization, 1 million high-quality reads were randomly selected from each sample, with every read carrying a distinct molecular identifier. Reads with shared molecular identifiers were discarded instead of being binned into consensus sequences. MiTCR, set to a Q25 quality threshold and the strictest error-elimination algorithm, was used for CDR3 identification, clonotype clustering and error correction. A nonparametric unseen species model with Euler transformation was used to estimate lower-bound total TCR beta diversity. The public sequencing data were trimmed at Q25 with fastp and processed into clonotypes with MiXCR by TCRdb, which kept only in-frame beta chains. For every CDR3 protein sequence, its rows merge into one entry that carries the most common genes and DNA. TCRdb, not the original authors, processed these V and J calls. Recorded for this sample are some 1.4 million distinct CDR3 sequences; 40% to 50% of them occurred a single time. The ten largest make up roughly 7.9% of the sample.

The chain links TRBV24-1 with TRBJ2-1; 7 junctional bases match TRBD1. Material: blood. This sequence was found in a woman aged 18-30 years in good health. The CDR3 here reads CATSDLKGGKEFF. At the DNA level, the sequence is TGTGCCACCAGTGATTTGAAAGGGGGCAAGGAGTTCTTC.